These 10 T cell receptor beta chains were all obtained from the same sample, sequenced in a study of blood T cell repertoires in COVID-19. Assay: immunoSEQ multiplex PCR; the TCRdb copy retains only in-frame clones and omits some. Altogether 25,000 to 35,000 clones are present, 90% being singletons, with the ten largest covering 7% to 10%. The sample was peripheral blood. The receptor source for this set is a man in his 70s with active or convalescent COVID-19.

The chain recombines TRBV5-1 with TRBJ2-5; 8 positions agree with TRBD2. The CDR3 has 15 amino acids. Per the germline V gene, CDR1 is SGHRS and CDR2 is YFSETQ. V lost 0 bases and J lost 2; bases outside the gene matches: 3. This chain's CDR3 is CASSLGGTRQETQYF. The CDR3 DNA sequence: TGCGCCAGCAGCTTGGGCGGGACTAGACAAGAGACCCAGTACTTC.

The gene calls are TRBV7-3 and TRBJ2-5, with 12 bases aligning to TRBD2. Trimming removed 5 bases from V and 2 bases from J; junction bases left unmatched: 6. CDR1 is SGHTA and CDR2 is FQGTGA in the germline V gene. The CDR3 is made up of 16 amino acids. CDR3 protein: CASSAGLAGKQETQYF. The CDR3 DNA sequence: TGTGCCAGCAGCGCCGGACTAGCGGGAAAGCAAGAGACCCAGTACTTC.

This clone has a handful of counts. The V gene is TRBV29-1, the J gene TRBJ2-1; 11 bases fit TRBD2. Trimming at V came to 7 bases and at J to 7 bases, leaving 9 bases not matched to a gene. The CDR3 contains 14 residues. Germline CDR1 and CDR2: SQVTM and ANQGSEA. CDR3 residues: CSEQTSGTKNEQFF. The CDR3 DNA follows: TGCAGCGAACAGACTAGCGGGACGAAAAATGAGCAGTTCTTC.

The genes are TRBV2 and TRBJ2-5; maybe TRBD2 (6 bases). CDR3 length: 14 amino acids. From germline, CDR1 is SNHLY and CDR2 FYNNEI. The V end lost 4 bases, the J end lost 0 bases, and 9 bases lay between the germline ends. This CDR3 reads CASSGGLHQETQYF. The DNA for the CDR3 is TGTGCCAGCAGTGGGGGACTCCACCAAGAGACCCAGTACTTC.

The rearrangement uses TRBV2 and TRBJ2-7; TRBD1 matches 8 bases. This CDR3 comprises 14 residues. Germline values: CDR1 SNHLY, CDR2 FYNNEI. The ends lost 3 bases at V and 3 bases at J; junction bases unmatched: 4. Here the CDR3 DNA reads TGTGCCAGCAGTGATCAGGGGGCTTTCTACGAGCAGTACGTC. This translates into CASSDQGAFYEQYV.

This chain connects TRBV2 to TRBJ1-2; no definite D call. V lost 3 bases and J 5 bases, leaving 10 bases between the germline ends. Germline CDR1 is SNHLY and CDR2 is FYNNEI. This CDR3 comprises 13 residues. The CDR3 DNA sequence: TGTGCCAGCAGTGACGGAGTCTTATATGGCTACACCTTC. Translation gives CASSDGVLYGYTF.

This rearrangement joins TRBV5-1 to TRBJ1-1; 10 bases line up with TRBD1. The CDR3 extends over 13 amino acids. The germline V gene encodes CDR1 SGHRS and CDR2 YFSETQ. Trimming took 0 bases from V and 11 from J; bases not matched to a gene: 4. The CDR3 region is CASSLAGTGVAFF. The CDR3, as DNA: TGCGCCAGCAGCTTGGCCGGGACAGGGGTGGCTTTCTTT.

The chain joins TRBV5-1 to TRBJ2-5, with a tentative D call TRBD2 (6 bases). V lost 7 bases and J 2 bases, leaving 15 bases between the germline ends. The CDR3 loop spans 14 amino acids. Germline CDR1 and CDR2: SGHRS and YFSETQ. As DNA, the CDR3 is TGCGCCAGCCACGCCGGGAGTGGGCAAGAGACCCAGTACTTC. As protein: CASHAGSGQETQYF. Complete variable domain (other parts from reference TRBV5-1 and TRBJ2-5): KAGVTQTPRYLIKTRGQQVTLSCSPISGHRSVSWYQQTPGQGLQFLFEYFSETQRNKGNFPGRFSGRQFSNSRSEMNVSTLELGDSALYLCASHAGSGQETQYFGPGTRLLVL.

The gene calls are TRBV7-2 and TRBJ1-1; no clear D gene. Trimming left V 2 bases short and J 6 bases short, with 7 bases between. The CDR3 runs 12 residues. The germline V gene encodes CDR1 SGHTA and CDR2 FQGNSA. CDR3 protein: CASSLLPAEAFF. DNA of the CDR3: TGTGCCAGCAGCTTACTCCCCGCTGAAGCTTTCTTT.

The chain combines TRBV18 with TRBJ2-2; weak D call: TRBD1 (6 bases). V lost 3 bases and J 1 base, leaving 12 bases between the germline ends. Germline V CDR1 and CDR2: KGHSH, LQKENI. The CDR3 consists of 16 residues. As DNA, the CDR3 is TGTGCCAGCTCACCGGGGTACAGGGAGAACACCGGGGAGCTGTTTTTT. Residues: CASSPGYRENTGELFF.